This entry lists 8 T cell receptor beta chains sequenced from one sample in a study of Graves' ophthalmopathy and Graves' hyperthyroidism (dated by TCRdb to 2016 to 2019). Sequencer: Illumina HiSeq 2000. For repertoire sequencing, the TCR beta CDR3 regions were amplified from RNA transcripts. The first round was an RT-PCR using HTBI primers with the Qiagen OneStep RT-PCR kit, and this first round was followed by a second-round multiplex PCR, then size selection and purification. In TCRdb, the public reads were trimmed at Q25 with fastp and aligned with MiXCR, with productive beta chains retained. Rows with a matching CDR3 protein are joined into one entry that keeps the most common DNA and genes. A total of over 650,000 distinct CDR3 sequences appear in this sample, about 41% of them only once. The ten largest clones take up over 2.5% of the sample. The specimen was peripheral blood. These receptors came from an adult man with Graves' ophthalmopathy.

Ten or more counts support this clonotype. This chain uses TRBV5-1 with TRBJ2-2; the D gene is possibly TRBD1 (6 bases). The ends were cut back, 4 bases at V and 0 bases at J, with 13 bases in the middle. Per the germline V gene, CDR1 is SGHRS and CDR2 is YFSETQ. CDR3 length equals 16 residues. The CDR3 coding sequence is TGCGCCAGCAGCGGAGGACAGTTCGCGAACACCGGGGAGCTGTTTTTT. Amino acid sequence: CASSGGQFANTGELFF.

This chain joins TRBV6-1 and TRBJ2-7; TRBD2 is a possible D gene (5 bases). The CDR3 runs 15 residues. CDR1 and CDR2 (germline): MNHNS, SASEGT. V lost 4 bases and J lost 0, with 13 bases in between. The CDR3 here is CASSAGFFFSYEQYF. CDR3 nucleotide sequence: TGTGCCAGCAGTGCGGGATTCTTTTTCTCCTACGAGCAGTACTTC.

This clonotype was observed at least ten times. The chain joins TRBV15 to TRBJ1-6; D is possibly TRBD1 (6 bases). V was pared by 1 base and J by 7 bases, with 14 bases between. The CDR3 is made up of 16 amino acids. CDR1 and CDR2 from the germline V gene are LNHNV and YYDKDF (reference sequence). CDR3 in DNA: TGTGCCACCAGCAGAGCCGGGGGGCAGGGGAATTCACCCCTCCACTTT. Protein: CATSRAGGQGNSPLHF.

This clonotype was detected many times. The chain has TRBV15 and TRBJ2-5, with D possibly being TRBD1 (6 bases). The V end was cut by 4 bases, the J end by 5 bases, with 17 bases between. The CDR3 is 15 amino acids. Germline values: CDR1 LNHNV, CDR2 YYDKDF (reference sequence). DNA for the CDR3: TGTGCCACCAGCACCTCCCAGGGGCCCCCGGAGACCCAGTACTTC. Its translation: CATSTSQGPPETQYF.

Concerning this clonotype: The final CDR3 position lacks the conserved phenylalanine or tryptophan, pointing to a likely read error. The DNA is left out, because the CDR3 cannot be placed on it with certainty; the CDR3 is given as TCRdb lists it. The V and J genes are TRBV3-1 and TRBJ1-1; the DNA was not compared with TRBD1, the D call given in the table. The CDR3 is 15 amino acids in total, end residues counted. Germline CDR1 LGHDT, CDR2 YNNKEL (reference sequence). The CDR3 protein is CASSQVWGRDRVHFS.

This clonotype was recorded a few times. The chain uses TRBV4-1 and TRBJ1-2; D gene unclear. This CDR3 has 14 amino acids. Germline-derived CDR1 and CDR2 are MGHRA and YSYEKL. V shed 3 bases and J shed 7 bases, with 15 bases lying between them. This CDR3 reads CASSHPPQGPGYTF. The CDR3 DNA sequence: TGCGCCAGCAGCCATCCCCCCCAAGGGCCTGGCTACACCTTC.

J is TRBJ2-7 and V is TRBV7-9, with D tentatively TRBD1 (5 bases). Trimming stripped 9 bases from V and 6 bases from J, with 15 bases between. Germline assignment: CDR1 SEHNR and CDR2 FQNEAQ (reference sequence). This CDR3 comprises 12 residues. The DNA of the CDR3 is TGTGCCAGTGGCTCTGGACAAACCGAGCAGTACTTC. Translating gives CASGSGQTEQYF. The variable domain in full, with the rest retrieved from reference TRBV7-9 and TRBJ2-7, is DTGVSQNPRHKITKRGQNVTFRCDPISEHNRLYWYRQTLGQGPEFLTYFQNEAQLEKSRLLSDRFSAERPKGSFSTLEIQRTEQGDSAMYLCASGSGQTEQYFGPGTRLTVT.

The rearrangement links TRBV11-2 to TRBJ1-1, with 8 bases lining up with TRBD1. The CDR3 sequence is 14 residues long. CDR1 is SGHAT and CDR2 is FQNNGV in the germline V gene. J gave up 3 bases and V 7 bases, and 7 bases lay outside the gene matches. The CDR3 reads CASNGRDRHTEAFF. DNA of the CDR3: TGTGCCAGCAACGGACGGGACAGGCACACTGAAGCTTTCTTT.